The rows below give T cell receptor beta chains drawn from one sample of a study of human T cells and chemical hapten exposure. TCRdb recomputed calls from the RACE reads with MiXCR, one row per CDR3 protein. The data hold 65,000 to 85,000 distinct CDR3 sequences, with about an eighth observed a single time. The sequences come from whole blood, collected in connection with sensitization to the hapten diphenylcyclopropenone (DPC). These receptors were collected from a woman aged 55-75 years with alopecia areata. Some clones in this sample may be carry-over from other donors' samples. Both conserved end residues are part of each CDR3. The order of the fields is CDR3 protein, CDR3 DNA, J gene, clone size, V gene, D gene. A D gene is named only where the DNA matches it firmly. Size is stated for part of the rows, as once, few or many counts, or as a class when the clone is expanded.

CASRDRTGNDEGYTF,TGTGCCAGCAGAGACAGGACAGGAAATGATGAGGGCTACACCTTC,TRBJ1-2,NA,TRBV6-6,TRBD1
CASGVQGASYQPQHF,TGTGCCAGTGGTGTGCAGGGGGCGAGTTATCAGCCCCAGCATTTT,TRBJ1-5,few,TRBV19,TRBD1
CASSPGGSNQPQHF,TGTGCCAGCAGTCCAGGTGGGAGCAATCAGCCCCAGCATTTT,TRBJ1-5,many,TRBV6-6,NA
CASSKTSGGPLEQFF,TGTGCCAGCAGTAAGACTAGCGGTGGGCCTCTTGAGCAGTTCTTC,TRBJ2-1,NA,TRBV12-3/TRBV12-4,TRBD2
CSASATGDGYTF,TGCAGTGCTAGTGCTACAGGGGATGGCTACACCTTC,TRBJ1-2,NA,TRBV20-1,TRBD1
CSARESGGALYEQYF,TGCAGTGCTAGAGAATCGGGGGGGGCCCTCTACGAGCAGTACTTC,TRBJ2-7,few,TRBV20-1,TRBD2
CASSSIAPYEQYF,TGTGCCAGCAGTTCAATAGCACCCTACGAGCAGTACTTC,TRBJ2-7,NA,TRBV28,NA
CSARGRDASSYEQYF,TGCAGTGCTAGGGGCAGGGACGCTTCGTCCTACGAGCAGTACTTC,TRBJ2-7,once,TRBV20-1,NA
CASSLFRPGQGANGYTF,TGTGCCAGCTCACTCTTCCGGCCCGGACAGGGGGCAAATGGCTACACCTTC,TRBJ1-2,NA,TRBV18,TRBD1
CASRGPGTPGAYEQYF,TGTGCCAGCAGGGGCCCCGGGACCCCAGGCGCCTACGAGCAGTACTTC,TRBJ2-7,NA,TRBV2,NA
CASTDGTGVNTEAFF,TGTGCCAGCACCGATGGGACAGGAGTGAACACTGAAGCTTTCTTT,TRBJ1-1,NA,TRBV6-6,TRBD1
CASSTGTENQPQHF,TGCGCCAGCAGCACAGGGACAGAAAATCAGCCCCAGCATTTT,TRBJ1-5,NA,TRBV5-1,TRBD1
CASSLAGGTTDTQYF,TGCGCCAGCAGCCTGGCCGGGGGGACCACAGATACGCAGTATTTT,TRBJ2-3,few,TRBV5-1,TRBD2
CASSPGLAGPTDTQYF,TGTGCCAGCAGCCCGGGACTAGCGGGGCCGACAGATACGCAGTATTTT,TRBJ2-3,many,TRBV11-3,TRBD2
CAISERGQLSGNTIYF,TGTGCCATCAGTGAGAGAGGCCAACTCTCTGGAAACACCATATATTTT,TRBJ1-3,NA,TRBV10-3,NA
CASSQRTPLTNYGYTF,TGTGCCAGCTCACAGCGGACACCCCTCACAAACTATGGCTACACCTTC,TRBJ1-2,many,TRBV18,NA
CASSQEAGRQPQHF,TGTGCCAGCAGCCAAGAAGCAGGGCGTCAGCCCCAGCATTTT,TRBJ1-5,NA,TRBV3-1,NA
CASSFRRGEAFF,TGTGCCAGCAGCTTCCGACGGGGTGAAGCTTTCTTT,TRBJ1-1,NA,TRBV5-6,NA
CSASPVGSPAFF,TGCAGTGCTAGCCCTGTAGGATCCCCAGCTTTCTTT,TRBJ1-1,few,TRBV20-1,NA
CSVEVGYKETQYF,TGCAGCGTTGAAGTAGGGTACAAGGAGACCCAGTACTTC,TRBJ2-5,NA,TRBV29-1,NA
CASSQLVGGTEAFF,TGTGCCAGCAGCCAACTAGTGGGGGGCACTGAAGCTTTCTTT,TRBJ1-1,many,TRBV3-1,NA
CSGPLAGGHNVQFF,TGCAGTGGACCGCTAGCGGGGGGCCACAATGTGCAGTTCTTC,TRBJ2-1,NA,TRBV20-1,TRBD2
CASSLAGAGNYGYTF,TGTGCCAGCAGCTTAGCGGGGGCAGGGAACTATGGCTACACCTTC,TRBJ1-2,few,TRBV7-2,NA
CASSKWAGQHTDTQYF,TGTGCCAGCAGCAAATGGGCCGGACAGCACACAGATACGCAGTATTTT,TRBJ2-3,many,TRBV21-1,NA
CASAGTSYNEQFF,TGTGCCAGTGCAGGGACCTCCTACAATGAGCAGTTCTTC,TRBJ2-1,many,TRBV2,NA
CSATIQGARAEAFF,TGCAGTGCCACGATACAGGGGGCGCGGGCTGAAGCTTTCTTT,TRBJ1-1,NA,TRBV20-1,TRBD1
CASSPGVNTEAFF,TGTGCCAGCTCGCCGGGGGTTAACACTGAAGCTTTCTTT,TRBJ1-1,many,TRBV18,NA
CASSPKDRGPYEQYF,TGCGCCAGCAGCCCCAAGGACAGAGGACCTTACGAGCAGTACTTC,TRBJ2-7,many,TRBV4-1,NA
CASSEGLAGRSTDTQYF,TGCGCCAGCAGCGAAGGACTAGCGGGCCGTAGCACAGATACGCAGTATTTT,TRBJ2-3,many,TRBV5-1,TRBD2
CASNLGGSSYEQYF,TGTGCCAGCAATTTAGGGGGGAGCTCCTACGAGCAGTACTTC,TRBJ2-7,many,TRBV6-5,NA
CSARGGGTGFSPLHF,TGCAGTGCTAGAGGGGGGGGTACAGGGTTTTCACCCCTCCACTTT,TRBJ1-6,few,TRBV20-1,NA
CASSYSRQGAFEKLFF,TGTGCCAGCAGTTACTCAAGACAGGGGGCTTTTGAAAAACTGTTTTTT,TRBJ1-4,many,TRBV6-5,TRBD1
CASSLLDSGNTIYF,TGTGCCAGCAGCTTGTTAGACAGCGGAAACACCATATATTTT,TRBJ1-3,few,TRBV5-5,NA
CASSPGGPNTGVLFF,TGCGCCAGCAGCCCGGGGGGCCCGAACACCGGGGTGCTGTTTTTT,TRBJ2-2,NA,TRBV5-1,NA
CAISEVGRGEQFF,TGTGCCATCAGTGAGGTGGGGCGCGGTGAGCAGTTCTTC,TRBJ2-1,NA,TRBV10-3,NA
CASSQEGAGRHGYTF,TGTGCCAGCAGCCAAGAGGGCGCAGGGAGGCATGGCTACACCTTC,TRBJ1-2,many,TRBV3-1,NA
CSVSRRTANEKLFF,TGCAGCGTATCGCGGAGGACAGCTAATGAAAAACTGTTTTTT,TRBJ1-4,many,TRBV29-1,NA
CASSQLSPPFGETQYF,TGCGCCAGCAGCCAACTGTCTCCGCCCTTCGGAGAGACCCAGTACTTC,TRBJ2-5,many,TRBV4-1,NA
CASSYPRRGTNNEQFF,TGTGCCAGCAGTTACCCTCGACGCGGGACGAACAATGAGCAGTTCTTC,TRBJ2-1,few,TRBV12-3/TRBV12-4,NA
CASSLQGYYGYTF,TGTGCCAGCAGCTTACAGGGTTACTATGGCTACACCTTC,TRBJ1-2,many,TRBV7-2,NA
CASSLEGLPTEKLFF,TGCGCCAGCAGCTTGGAGGGACTCCCGACGGAAAAACTGTTTTTT,TRBJ1-4,many,TRBV5-1,NA